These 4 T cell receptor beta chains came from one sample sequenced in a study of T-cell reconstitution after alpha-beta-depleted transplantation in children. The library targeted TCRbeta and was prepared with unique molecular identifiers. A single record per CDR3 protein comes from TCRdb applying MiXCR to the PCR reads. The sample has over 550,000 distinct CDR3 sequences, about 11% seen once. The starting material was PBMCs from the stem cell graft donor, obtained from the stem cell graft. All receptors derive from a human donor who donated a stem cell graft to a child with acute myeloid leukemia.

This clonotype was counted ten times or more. The CDR3 DNA sequence: TGTGCCATGCGGGCGAGCTCCTACAATGAGCAGTTCTTC. It yields the protein CAMRASSYNEQFF. The chain couples TRBV10-3 to TRBJ2-1; tentatively, D is TRBD2 (5 bases). The length of the CDR3 is 13 residues. CDR1 and CDR2 from the germline V gene are ENHRY and SYGVKD. Between the trimmed V and J ends, which lost 9 bases and 0 bases, there was a span of 9 bases.

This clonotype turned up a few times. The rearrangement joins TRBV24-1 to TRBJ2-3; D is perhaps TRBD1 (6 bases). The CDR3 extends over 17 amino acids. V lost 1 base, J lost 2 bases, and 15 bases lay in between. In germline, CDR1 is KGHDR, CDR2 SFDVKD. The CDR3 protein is CATSDLQGLGDTDTQYF. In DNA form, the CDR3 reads TGTGCCACCAGTGATTTACAGGGATTAGGGGACACAGATACGCAGTATTTT.

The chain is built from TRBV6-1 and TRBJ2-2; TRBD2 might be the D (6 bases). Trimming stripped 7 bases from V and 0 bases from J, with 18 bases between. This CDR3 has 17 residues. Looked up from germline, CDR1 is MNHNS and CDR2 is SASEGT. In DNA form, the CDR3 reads TGTGCCAGCACCGTTAGGGGAGGAGCTGCGAACACCGGGGAGCTGTTTTTT. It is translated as CASTVRGGAANTGELFF.

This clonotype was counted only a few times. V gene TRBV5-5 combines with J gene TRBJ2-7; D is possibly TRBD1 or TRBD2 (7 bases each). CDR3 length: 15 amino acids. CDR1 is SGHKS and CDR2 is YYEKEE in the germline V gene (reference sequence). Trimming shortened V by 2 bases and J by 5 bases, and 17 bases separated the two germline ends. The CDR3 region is CASSFWEGAVNEQYF. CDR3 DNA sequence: TGTGCCAGCAGCTTCTGGGAGGGGGCGGTCAACGAGCAGTACTTC.